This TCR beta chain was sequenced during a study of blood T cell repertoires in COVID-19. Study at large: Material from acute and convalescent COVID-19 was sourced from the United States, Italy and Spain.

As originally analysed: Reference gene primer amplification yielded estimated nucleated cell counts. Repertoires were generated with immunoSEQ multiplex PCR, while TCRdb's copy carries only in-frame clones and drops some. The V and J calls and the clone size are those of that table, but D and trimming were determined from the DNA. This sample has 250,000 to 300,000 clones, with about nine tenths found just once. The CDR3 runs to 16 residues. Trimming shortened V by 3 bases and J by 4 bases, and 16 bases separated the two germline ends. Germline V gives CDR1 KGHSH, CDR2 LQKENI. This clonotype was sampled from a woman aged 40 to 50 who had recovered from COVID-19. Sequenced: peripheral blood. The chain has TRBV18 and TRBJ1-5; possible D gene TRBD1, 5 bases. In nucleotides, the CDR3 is TGTGCCAGCTCACCGACGGGCGTGGGGGGGAATCAGCCCCAGCATTTT. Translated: CASSPTGVGGNQPQHF.